These 25 T cell receptor beta chains were sequenced from one sample in a study of memory CD4+ T cells and cytomegalovirus serostatus. The data were produced by immunoSEQ multiplex PCR, yet TCRdb's version contains in-frame clones alone and is incomplete. Among under 50,000 clones, roughly 78% were seen once, and the ten largest hold approximately 5%. The sort gate was single viable CD3+CD4+CD8-CD45RO+ cells for memory CD4+ T cells. Material: memory CD4+ T cells from blood. All receptors come from an adult in good health and CMV-seropositive.

This clone was found once. The chain is built from TRBV4-2 and TRBJ2-3; TRBD2 matches 8 bases. This CDR3 is built from 17 residues. Germline V gene data show CDR1 as LGHNA and CDR2 as YNFKEQ. The V gene end was trimmed by 1 base and the J gene end by 6 bases; junction bases not matched to a gene: 12. CDR3 DNA: TGTGCCAGCAGCCAAGTCCTTCGTCCAGAGCGGGAGGATACGCAGTATTTT. Protein sequence: CASSQVLRPEREDTQYF.

The chain employs TRBV7-2 and TRBJ1-5, with TRBD1 as a possible D gene (5 bases). Germline values: CDR1 SGHTA, CDR2 FQGNSA. The CDR3 is 13 amino acids. V dropped 5 bases and J dropped 4 bases, with 9 bases sitting between them. CDR3 protein: CASSLGVNQPQHF. The CDR3 nucleotides read TGTGCCAGCAGCCTAGGGGTAAATCAGCCCCAGCATTTT. The entire variable domain, with the rest obtained from reference TRBV7-2 and TRBJ1-5, is as follows: GAGVSQSPSNKVTEKGKDVELRCDPISGHTALYWYRQSLGQGLEFLIYFQGNSAPDKSGLPSDRFSAERTGGSVSTLTIQRTQQEDSAVYLCASSLGVNQPQHFGDGTRLSIL.

This chain connects TRBV5-1 to TRBJ2-7, with 7 bases fitting TRBD2. This CDR3 has 13 residues. Germline CDR1 and CDR2: SGHRS and YFSETQ. Trimming took 6 bases from V and 7 from J; bases not matched to a gene: 10. CDR3 residues: CASNRDYGGEQYF. The CDR3 DNA sequence: TGCGCCAGCAACCGGGACTATGGGGGTGAGCAGTACTTC.

J is TRBJ2-3 and V is TRBV4-3, with 8 nucleotides matching TRBD2. In germline, CDR1 is LGHNA, CDR2 YSLEER. CDR3 length: 20 residues. Unmatched junction bases numbered 17, after V lost 1 base and J lost 2 bases. For the CDR3, the DNA is TGCGCCAGCAGCCAAGGGATGGTACTAGCGGAGGTTAGCGACACAGATACGCAGTATTTT. Encoded protein: CASSQGMVLAEVSDTDTQYF.

V is TRBV5-6 and J is TRBJ1-2; the D is unclear. The CDR3 contains 13 residues. V was clipped by 0 bases and J by 5 bases, with 8 bases between them. Germline V CDR1 and CDR2: SGHDT, YYEEEE. CDR3 region: CASSLDSSYGYTF. CDR3 nucleotides: TGTGCCAGCAGCTTGGACAGCTCATATGGCTACACCTTC.

The chain carries TRBV9 and TRBJ1-3, with TRBD1 as a possible D gene (5 bases). The V gene lost 6 bases and the J gene lost 1 base, with 11 bases spanning the gap. The CDR3 has 14 residues. Germline V gene sequence: CDR1 SGDLS, CDR2 YYNGEE. In DNA, the CDR3 is TGTGCCAGCAATCCCGGGGGGTCTGGAAACACCATATATTTT. Translation gives CASNPGGSGNTIYF.

Only one count was recorded for this clone. The chain links TRBV6-6 to TRBJ1-3; a possible D gene is TRBD1 (5 bases). V was pared by 6 bases and J by 0 bases, with 9 bases between. The CDR3 has 14 amino acids. Germline assignment: CDR1 MNHNY and CDR2 SVGAGI (reference sequence). DNA of the CDR3: TGTGCCAGCAGCTCGACAGCCTCTGGAAACACCATATATTTT. As protein: CASSSTASGNTIYF.

This rearrangement joins TRBV21-1 to TRBJ2-7; the table's D call, TRBD2, was not checked against the DNA. TRBV21-1 is annotated as a pseudogene. The CDR3 is made up of 16 amino acids. The CDR3 here is CASSRGGGGEEYEQYF. For the CDR3, the DNA is TGTGCCAGCAGCAGGGGTGGCGGTGGGGAGGAGTACGAGCAGTACTTC.

The chain links TRBV29-1 to TRBJ2-5; D may be TRBD1 or TRBD2 (5 bases each). The CDR3 totals 15 residues. Germline CDR1 and CDR2: SQVTM and ANQGSEA. V lost 7 bases to trimming and J lost 5 bases, with 23 bases between them. The CDR3 region has the DNA TGCAGCGCCGCGTTCGGGGCCCGGAGTTTTGAGACCCAGTACTTC. It encodes CSAAFGARSFETQYF.

The chain employs TRBV6-1 and TRBJ2-7; the D gene is possibly TRBD2 (8 bases). The CDR3 is made up of 13 amino acids. Germline V gene sequence: CDR1 MNHNS, CDR2 SASEGT. Trimming stripped 7 bases from V and 7 bases from J, with 17 bases between. The CDR3 is CASTPGGGREQYF. The CDR3 nucleotides are TGTGCCAGCACTCCGGGAGGGGGCAGGGAGCAGTACTTC.

The chain joins TRBV28 to TRBJ1-4; D gene unclear. The CDR3 totals 14 residues. V was shortened by 5 bases and J by 5 bases, with 12 bases between the two germline ends. Germline assignment: CDR1 MDHEN and CDR2 SYDVKM. The CDR3 sequence is CASSPQRLNEKLFF. The CDR3 DNA reads as TGTGCCAGCAGTCCCCAGAGATTAAATGAAAAACTGTTTTTT. Variable domain in full (rest from reference TRBV28 and TRBJ1-4): DVKVTQSSRYLVKRTGEKVFLECVQDMDHENMFWYRQDPGLGLRLIYFSYDVKMKEKGDIPEGYSVSREKKERFSLILESASTNQTSMYLCASSPQRLNEKLFFGSGTQLSVL.

The chain combines TRBV5-6 with TRBJ1-2, with D possibly matching TRBD1 (6 bases). Germline assignment: CDR1 SGHDT and CDR2 YYEEEE. CDR3 length: 14 residues. Trimming shortened V by 1 base and J by 7 bases, and 14 bases separated the two germline ends. CDR3: CASSLSVAGVGYTF. Written as DNA, the CDR3 is TGTGCCAGCAGCTTGTCCGTCGCAGGGGTTGGCTACACCTTC. Full variable domain (remainder filled in from reference TRBV5-6 and TRBJ1-2): DAGVTQSPTHLIKTRGQQVTLRCSPKSGHDTVSWYQQALGQGPQFIFQYYEEEERQRGNFPDRFSGHQFPNYSSELNVNALLLGDSALYLCASSLSVAGVGYTFGSGTRLTVV.

The CDR3 sequence: CASSLLRGSYEQYF. CDR3 in DNA: TGTGCCAGCAGTTTATTGCGGGGTTCCTACGAGCAGTACTTC. The chain couples TRBV28 to TRBJ2-7, with D perhaps matching TRBD2 (6 bases). Trimming cost V 1 base and J 1 base, with 8 bases left between them. The CDR3 length is 14 residues. Germline V gene data show CDR1 as MDHEN and CDR2 as SYDVKM.

The CDR3 loop reads CASSIDRGDEQYF. The CDR3 DNA is TGTGCCAGTAGTATAGATCGAGGGGACGAGCAGTACTTC. The chain recombines TRBV19 with TRBJ2-7, with D perhaps given as TRBD1 or TRBD2 (5 bases each). The CDR3 runs 13 residues. Germline CDR1 LNHDA, CDR2 SQIVND (reference sequence). Trimming took off 0 bases at V and 5 bases at J, with 8 bases between the two ends.

This rearrangement joins TRBV6-1 to TRBJ2-7; 11 nucleotides align to TRBD2. The V and J ends lost 2 bases and 0 bases, in that order; junction bases with no gene match: 0. CDR1 is MNHNS, CDR2 SASEGT, per germline. The CDR3 sequence is 15 residues long. CDR3: CASSELAGGSYEQYF. For the CDR3, the DNA is TGTGCCAGCAGTGAACTAGCGGGGGGCTCCTACGAGCAGTACTTC.

The chain combines TRBV14 with TRBJ1-5; D remains unclear. CDR1 is SGHDN and CDR2 is FVKESK in the germline V gene. The CDR3 has 12 residues. Between the trimmed V and J ends, which lost 4 bases and 4 bases, there was a span of 5 bases. The CDR3 sequence: CASSLSNQPQHF. In nucleotides, the CDR3 is TGTGCCAGCAGCCTTTCAAATCAGCCCCAGCATTTT.

The chain carries TRBV29-1 and TRBJ2-1; D unclear. The CDR3 extends over 12 amino acids. Germline V CDR1 and CDR2: SQVTM, ANQGSEA. The V gene lost 7 bases and the J gene lost 0 bases, with 7 bases spanning the gap. The CDR3 loop reads CSGEYSYNEQFF. The CDR3, as DNA: TGCAGCGGAGAGTACTCCTACAATGAGCAGTTCTTC.

The chain joins TRBV27 to TRBJ1-2, with D possibly being TRBD1 (6 bases). Trimming took 5 bases from V and 4 from J, leaving 20 bases between them. From germline, CDR1 is MNHEY and CDR2 SMNVEV (reference sequence). CDR3 length: 16 amino acids. CDR3 region: CASSGGGQRNLYGYTF. DNA for the CDR3: TGTGCCAGCAGTGGAGGCGGACAGAGAAACCTCTATGGCTACACCTTC.

The gene calls are TRBV2 and TRBJ2-7, with 8 bases that match TRBD1. CDR1 and CDR2 (germline): SNHLY, FYNNEI. Trimming at V came to 6 bases and at J to 6 bases, leaving 7 bases not matched to a gene. The CDR3 sequence is 13 residues long. In DNA, the CDR3 is TGTGCCAGCAGGACCGGACAGGGAAGCGAGCAGTACTTC. Protein product: CASRTGQGSEQYF.

V usage is TRBV29-1 and J usage is TRBJ2-1; possibly TRBD1 for D (5 bases). The CDR3 extends over 13 amino acids. The V gene's germline CDR1 is SQVTM and CDR2 ANQGSEA. V dropped 2 bases and J dropped 4 bases, with 9 bases sitting between them. CDR3 DNA: TGCAGCGTTGAACGAGACAGATACAATGAGCAGTTCTTC. Translated, it gives CSVERDRYNEQFF.

This clone was observed a handful of times. Here the CDR3 reads CAILGQGDTGELFF. CDR3 bases: TGTGCCATTTTGGGACAGGGTGACACCGGGGAGCTGTTTTTT. This sequence joins TRBV2 and TRBJ2-2; TRBD1 aligns across 9 bases. Losses at the gene ends were 10 bases for V and 3 bases for J; bases not matched to a gene: 6. The CDR3 runs to 14 residues. Germline V CDR1 and CDR2: SNHLY, FYNNEI.

This chain links TRBV11-2 with TRBJ2-2; D might be TRBD2 (6 bases). The V end was cut by 2 bases, the J end by 4 bases, with 20 bases between. This CDR3 is built from 18 residues. Germline V gene lookup returns CDR1 SGHAT and CDR2 FQNNGV. CDR3 loop: CASSLFRVSGRGTGELFF. In DNA, the CDR3 is TGTGCCAGCAGCTTATTTAGGGTATCCGGGCGGGGCACCGGGGAGCTGTTTTTT.

This clone was recorded once. This chain joins TRBV7-2 and TRBJ1-2; no definite D call. CDR1 SGHTA and CDR2 FQGNSA come from the germline V gene. Trimming shortened V by 0 bases and J by 7 bases, and 9 bases separated the two germline ends. The CDR3 loop spans 13 amino acids. CDR3 amino acids: CASSLARSGGYTF. The CDR3 nucleotides are TGTGCCAGCAGCTTAGCGCGTTCGGGTGGCTACACCTTC.

The rearrangement links TRBV4-3 to TRBJ2-7, with a possible D match to TRBD1 (6 bases). In germline, CDR1 is LGHNA, CDR2 YSLEER. The CDR3 runs to 13 residues. With 1 base removed from V and 4 bases from J, the gap between germline ends came to 8 bases. The CDR3: CASSQVQGYEQYF. The CDR3, as DNA: TGCGCCAGCAGCCAAGTACAGGGATACGAGCAGTACTTC.

J is TRBJ2-1 and V is TRBV15; 12 positions match TRBD2. Germline-derived CDR1 and CDR2 are LNHNV and YYDKDF (reference sequence). This CDR3 spans 15 amino acids. J lost 6 bases, V lost 9 bases, and 9 bases had no gene match. This CDR3 reads CATKGSGLAGNEQFF. The DNA of the CDR3 is TGTGCCACAAAAGGATCGGGACTAGCGGGCAATGAGCAGTTCTTC.